This record looks at one TCR beta chain sequence and its context. The data were produced by immunoSEQ multiplex PCR, yet TCRdb's version contains in-frame clones alone and is incomplete. The data show approximately 110,000 clones, around 90% seen once. Noted time point: cycle 4 day 1 (C4D1), after 5 to 7 weeks of nivolumab. Each patient relapsed following autologous stem cell transplantation, and prior brentuximab vedotin exposure differed. The sample belongs to a study of PD-1 blockade in classical Hodgkin lymphoma. This receptor was taken from a human donor with classical Hodgkin lymphoma. Sample: peripheral blood mononuclear cells (PBMCs), taken before the fourth cycle of nivolumab.

The CDR3 nucleotides read TGTGCCAGCAGCTTAGGGCGAGGGGCGAGCAATCAGCCCCAGCATTTT. Translating gives CASSLGRGASNQPQHF. The rearrangement uses TRBV7-8 and TRBJ1-5, with a possible D match to TRBD1 (5 bases). The CDR3 sequence is 16 residues long. Looked up from germline, CDR1 is SGHVS and CDR2 is FQNEAQ. Trimming removed 1 base at V and 1 base at J, with 11 bases between.